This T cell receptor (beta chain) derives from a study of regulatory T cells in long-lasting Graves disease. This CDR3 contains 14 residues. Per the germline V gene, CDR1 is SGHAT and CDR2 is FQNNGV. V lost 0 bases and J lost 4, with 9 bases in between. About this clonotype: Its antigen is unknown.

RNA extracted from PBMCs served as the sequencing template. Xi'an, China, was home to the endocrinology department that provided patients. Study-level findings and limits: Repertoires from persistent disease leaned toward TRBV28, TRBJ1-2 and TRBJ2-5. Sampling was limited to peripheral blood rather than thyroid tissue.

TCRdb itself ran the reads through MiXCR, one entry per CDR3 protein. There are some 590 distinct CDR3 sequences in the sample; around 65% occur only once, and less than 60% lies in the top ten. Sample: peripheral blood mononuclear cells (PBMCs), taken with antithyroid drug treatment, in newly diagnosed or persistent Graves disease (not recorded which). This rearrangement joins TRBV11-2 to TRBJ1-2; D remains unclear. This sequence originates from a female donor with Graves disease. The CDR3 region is CASSLEQTIYGYTF. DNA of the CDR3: TGTGCCAGCAGCTTAGAACAGACCATCTATGGCTACACCTTC.